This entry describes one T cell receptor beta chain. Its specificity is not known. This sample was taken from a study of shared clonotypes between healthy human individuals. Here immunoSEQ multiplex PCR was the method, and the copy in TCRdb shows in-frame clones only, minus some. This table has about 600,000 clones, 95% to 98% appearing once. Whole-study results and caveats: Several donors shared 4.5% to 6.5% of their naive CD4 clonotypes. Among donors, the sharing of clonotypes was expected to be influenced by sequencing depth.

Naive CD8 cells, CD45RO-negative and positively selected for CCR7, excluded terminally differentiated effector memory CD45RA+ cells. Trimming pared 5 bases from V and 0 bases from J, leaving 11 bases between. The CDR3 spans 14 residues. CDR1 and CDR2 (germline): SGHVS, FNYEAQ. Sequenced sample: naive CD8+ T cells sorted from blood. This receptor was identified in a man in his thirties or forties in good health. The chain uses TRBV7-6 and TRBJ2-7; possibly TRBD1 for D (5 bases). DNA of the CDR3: TGTGCCAGCAGCCCACAGGAGAGCTCCTACGAGCAGTACTTC. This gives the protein CASSPQESSYEQYF.